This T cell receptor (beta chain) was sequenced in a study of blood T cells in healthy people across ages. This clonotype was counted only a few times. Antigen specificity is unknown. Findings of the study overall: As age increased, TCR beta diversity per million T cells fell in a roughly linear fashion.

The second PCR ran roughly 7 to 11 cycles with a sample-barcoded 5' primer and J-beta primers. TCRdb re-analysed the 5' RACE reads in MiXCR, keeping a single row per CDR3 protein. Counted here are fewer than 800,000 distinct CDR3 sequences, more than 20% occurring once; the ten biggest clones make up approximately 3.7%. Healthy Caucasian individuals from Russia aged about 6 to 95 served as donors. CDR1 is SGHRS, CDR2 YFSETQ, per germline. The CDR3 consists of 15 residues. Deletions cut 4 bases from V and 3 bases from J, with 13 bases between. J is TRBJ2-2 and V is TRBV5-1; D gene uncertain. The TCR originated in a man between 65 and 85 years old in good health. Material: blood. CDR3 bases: TGCGCCAGCAGCAATGACCCGGGCGACACCGGGGAGCTGTTTTTT. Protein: CASSNDPGDTGELFF.